The entry that follows covers one T cell receptor (beta chain) sequence. As yet, its antigen is unknown. Germline CDR1 is MDHEN and CDR2 is SYDVKM. V lost 2 bases, J lost 6 bases, and 18 bases lay in between. The CDR3 is 16 residues long. The sample belongs to a study of shared clonotypes between healthy human individuals. Whole-study findings and limits: Tissues were not sampled, only blood, and their repertoires likely differ.

Generated by immunoSEQ multiplex PCR, the TCRdb table keeps only in-frame clones and is missing some. Seen here are roughly 1,500,000 clones, approximately 98% observed once, and the top ten hold roughly 0.45%. All donors were healthy HIV-negative adults lacking recent acute infections or vaccinations. The origin of this receptor is a man under 40 in good health. The sequenced sample consisted of naive CD4+ T cells sorted from blood. Subset denoted: CD45RA+ positively selected. The chain recombines TRBV28 with TRBJ2-3, with a tentative D call TRBD2 (6 bases). CDR3 loop: CASSLLAGLSSDTQYF. Here the CDR3 DNA reads TGTGCCAGCAGTTTACTGGCGGGACTCTCATCCGATACGCAGTATTTT.